Listed here are 3 T cell receptor beta chains from one sample, sequenced in a study of shared clonotypes between healthy human individuals. Measured with immunoSEQ multiplex PCR; TCRdb has only the in-frame clones, and not every one. The sample records 600,000 to 750,000 clones, roughly 78% being singletons. The sample was memory CD4+ T cells sorted from blood. Documented subset: CD45RA-negative fraction. These receptors were collected from a woman aged 25 to 39 in good health.

This clone has a handful of counts. The genes are TRBV5-1 and TRBJ2-7; maybe TRBD2 (7 bases). The CDR3 contains 17 residues. Trimming cost V 0 bases and J 1 base, with 17 bases left between them. Germline-derived CDR1 and CDR2 are SGHRS and YFSETQ. The DNA for the CDR3 is TGCGCCAGCAGCTTGGGTGGTGGGGGGGCCCCATCCTACGAGCAGTACTTC. It translates to CASSLGGGGAPSYEQYF.

The rearrangement joins TRBV11-2 to TRBJ2-6; tentatively, D is TRBD2 (6 bases). From germline, CDR1 is SGHAT and CDR2 FQNNGV. The length of the CDR3 is 15 residues. V was cut by 4 bases and J by 2 bases, with 9 bases left in between. The CDR3 spells CASSSPSAGANVLTF. The DNA of the CDR3 is TGTGCCAGCAGCTCGCCTAGCGCTGGGGCCAACGTCCTGACTTTC.

This clone was seen ten or more times. The gene calls are TRBV5-5 and TRBJ2-2; 10 nucleotides align to TRBD1. There are 16 residues in the CDR3. Germline CDR1 is SGHKS and CDR2 is YYEKEE (reference sequence). Trimming removed 6 bases from V and 3 bases from J; junction bases left unmatched: 8. CDR3 sequence reads: CASNRRGQGHTGELFF. The CDR3 bases are TGTGCCAGCAACAGAAGGGGACAGGGGCACACCGGGGAGCTGTTTTTT. Full variable domain (missing parts from reference TRBV5-5 and TRBJ2-2): DAGVTQSPTHLIKTRGQQVTLRCSPISGHKSVSWYQQVLGQGPQFIFQYYEKEERGRGNFPDRFSARQFPNYSSELNVNALLLGDSALYLCASNRRGQGHTGELFFGEGSRLTVL.